Below, 24 T cell receptor beta chains from the same sample are listed, as sequenced in a study of identical twins. TCRdb reprocessed the 5' RACE reads with MiXCR, giving one entry per CDR3 protein. The sample has around 1.7 million distinct CDR3 sequences, about 31% seen once. The source material was cord blood. The receptors come from a newborn girl in good health.

The rearrangement uses TRBV6-6 and TRBJ2-4; D unclear. The CDR3 loop spans 16 amino acids. Trimming removed 2 bases at V and 0 bases at J, with 11 bases between. Germline V gives CDR1 MNHNY, CDR2 SVGAGI (reference sequence). The DNA of the CDR3 is TGTGCCAGCAGTTACGGCCAGGCTCTAGCCAAAAACATTCAGTACTTC. The encoded protein is CASSYGQALAKNIQYF.

This clonotype was seen a few times. The V call is TRBV6-1, the J call TRBJ2-7; D gene uncertain. Germline values: CDR1 MNHNS, CDR2 SASEGT. V was trimmed by 6 bases and J by 2 bases, leaving 14 bases between them. The CDR3 spans 14 residues. CDR3 nucleotide sequence: TGTGCCAGCAGGGTCCGGACGGGTCCCTACGAGCAGTACTTC. This codes for CASRVRTGPYEQYF.

This clonotype appeared once. This chain joins TRBV20-1 and TRBJ2-5, with TRBD2 matching over 7 bases. The germline CDR1 and CDR2 sequences are DFQATT and SNEGSKA (reference sequence). Germline trimming cut 6 bases from V and 4 bases from J; bases unmatched to any gene: 14. This CDR3 has 15 amino acids. As DNA, the CDR3 is TGCAGTGCCCGAGAGTGGGGGGGTGGTCGAGAGACCCAGTACTTC. This encodes CSAREWGGGRETQYF.

This clonotype was seen a handful of times. V is TRBV2 and J is TRBJ2-3, with D perhaps matching TRBD2 (5 bases). V lost 7 bases, J lost 2 bases, and 13 bases lay in between. Germline V CDR1 and CDR2: SNHLY, FYNNEI. This CDR3 region has 14 residues. As DNA, the CDR3 is TGTGCCAGCAACGGTCCTAGCTCCACAGATACGCAGTATTTT. This encodes CASNGPSSTDTQYF.

Regarding this clonotype: A junction end diverges from the germline sequence, so it may reflect a read error. The chain links TRBV4-1 to TRBJ1-1, with D perhaps matching TRBD1 (5 bases). The germline V gene encodes CDR1 MGHRA and CDR2 YSYEKL. The CDR3 is made up of 13 amino acids. CDR3 DNA: TGCGCCAACAGCCTTGGACAGAACACTGAAGCTTTCTTT. Translation gives CANSLGQNTEAFF.

This clonotype was observed a few times. The J gene is TRBJ2-3, the V gene TRBV12-3 or TRBV12-4, with D hard to call. The V and J ends lost 4 bases and 4 bases respectively, with 9 bases between them. CDR3 size: 13 residues. The CDR3 DNA reads as TGTGCCAGCAGTTCCCCGATGGCAGATACGCAGTATTTT. Protein: CASSSPMADTQYF.

In this sample, this clonotype turned up a few times. The chain has TRBV16 and TRBJ1-1; D ambiguous. The germline gives CDR1 KGHSY, CDR2 FQNENV. The CDR3 sequence is 14 residues long. Deletions cut 1 base from V and 5 bases from J, with 11 bases between. CDR3 amino acids: CASSQLGSRTEAFF. DNA for the CDR3: TGTGCCAGCAGCCAATTGGGATCCCGTACTGAAGCTTTCTTT.

The V call is TRBV28, the J call TRBJ2-1; TRBD1 might be the D (5 bases). CDR3 length: 17 residues. The germline V and J ends were trimmed by 6 bases and 2 bases, with 20 bases remaining between them. The germline V gene has CDR1 MDHEN and CDR2 SYDVKM. The CDR3 protein is CASSLSSRVVPYNEQFF. CDR3 DNA: TGTGCCAGCAGCTTGAGTAGCAGGGTAGTACCCTACAATGAGCAGTTCTTC.

The CDR3 bases are TGTGCCAGCAGCTTTGAGAGAATTGGATACACCTTC. It encodes CASSFERIGYTF. The gene calls are TRBV11-2 and TRBJ1-2; D is unclear. CDR3 length equals 12 residues. Trimming stripped 3 bases from V and 11 bases from J, with 13 bases between. CDR1 and CDR2 from the germline V gene are SGHAT and FQNNGV.

Concerning this clonotype itself: A much larger clone is a single base away; this may be a read error. The rearrangement joins TRBV29-1 to TRBJ2-7; TRBD2 matches 11 bases. V trimming: 4 bases; J trimming: 8 bases; junction bases outside the gene matches: 7. CDR3 length equals 13 residues. The V gene's germline CDR1 is SQVTM and CDR2 ANQGSEA. The CDR3 bases are TGCAGCGTTGTCATAGCGGGGGGGTCTAAGCAGTACTTC. Protein product: CSVVIAGGSKQYF.

The rearrangement joins TRBV12-3 or TRBV12-4 to TRBJ1-2, with 11 bases identical to TRBD1. This CDR3 contains 16 residues. With V trimmed by 7 bases and J by 3 bases, 10 bases remained unmatched. The CDR3 nucleotides are TGTGCCAGCACCATGGGACAGGGGGTTATCGACTATGGCTACACCTTC. It specifies CASTMGQGVIDYGYTF.

CDR3 protein: CSARDTLAGVKFF. The CDR3 nucleotides are TGCAGTGCTAGAGATACCCTAGCGGGGGTTAAGTTCTTC. The V call is TRBV20-1, the J call TRBJ2-1; TRBD2 matches 10 bases. With 0 bases clipped from V and 14 bases from J, the junction kept 7 bases outside the gene matches. Germline loops: CDR1 DFQATT, CDR2 SNEGSKA (reference sequence). This CDR3 contains 13 residues.

J is TRBJ1-4 and V is TRBV28; D unclear. V was cut by 8 bases and J by 0 bases, with 22 bases left in between. The CDR3 totals 18 residues. From germline, CDR1 is MDHEN and CDR2 SYDVKM. The CDR3 sequence: CASSVTSGVLATNEKLFF. CDR3 nucleotide sequence: TGTGCCAGCTCAGTAACAAGCGGGGTCTTGGCAACTAATGAAAAACTGTTTTTT.

The chain combines TRBV20-1 with TRBJ1-1, with a weak D call TRBD1 (5 bases). This CDR3 has 14 residues. V lost 2 bases, J lost 0 bases, and 10 bases lay in between. Germline values: CDR1 DFQATT, CDR2 SNEGSKA (reference sequence). The CDR3: CSARPDRLNTEAFF. Written as DNA, the CDR3 is TGCAGTGCTAGACCTGACAGACTGAACACTGAAGCTTTCTTT.

J is TRBJ1-2 and V is TRBV20-1, with 10 bases aligning to TRBD1. Germline CDR1 reads DFQATT; CDR2 reads SNEGSKA (reference sequence). J was trimmed by 4 bases and V by 0 bases; bases with no gene match: 2. CDR3 length: 14 amino acids. The CDR3 region is CSARETGGIYGYTF. CDR3 coding DNA: TGCAGTGCTAGAGAGACAGGGGGCATCTATGGCTACACCTTC.

The chain has TRBV28 and TRBJ1-2, with TRBD1 matching over 10 bases. This CDR3 region has 16 residues. V trimming: 2 bases; J trimming: 4 bases; junction bases outside the gene matches: 7. Germline assignment: CDR1 MDHEN and CDR2 SYDVKM. CDR3: CASSLPRDRGSYGYTF. DNA for the CDR3: TGTGCCAGCAGTTTACCCCGGGACAGGGGTTCCTATGGCTACACCTTC.

V gene TRBV30 combines with J gene TRBJ1-2; a weak D match, TRBD1 (5 bases). V lost 3 bases and J lost 3, with 14 bases in between. The CDR3 extends over 14 amino acids. Looked up from germline, CDR1 is GTSNPN and CDR2 is SVGIG (reference sequence). The DNA of the CDR3 is TGTGCCTGGAGCCCCGGGACTCTACACTATGGCTACACCTTC. Its translation is CAWSPGTLHYGYTF.

The rearrangement uses TRBV10-3 and TRBJ1-1, with D possibly matching TRBD1 (5 bases). Per germline, CDR1 ENHRY and CDR2 SYGVKD. The CDR3 has 15 amino acids. With 0 bases removed from V and 0 bases from J, the gap between germline ends came to 8 bases. CDR3 region: CAISESGALNTEAFF. In DNA, the CDR3 is TGTGCCATCAGTGAGTCAGGGGCCCTGAACACTGAAGCTTTCTTT.

This clonotype was detected a few times. This chain joins TRBV12-3 or TRBV12-4 and TRBJ2-3; D unresolved. This CDR3 region has 13 residues. Trimming left V 5 bases short and J 11 bases short, with 17 bases between. The CDR3 here is CASSTEPWSGQYF. CDR3 sequence (DNA): TGTGCCAGCAGTACTGAACCCTGGAGTGGGCAGTATTTT.

The chain links TRBV4-1 to TRBJ1-6; 7 bases fit TRBD1. The V gene's germline CDR1 is MGHRA and CDR2 YSYEKL. CDR3 length: 15 amino acids. J was trimmed by 6 bases and V by 4 bases; bases with no gene match: 6. CDR3 protein: CASSRIQGGNSPLHF. For the CDR3, the DNA is TGCGCCAGCAGCCGAATCCAGGGGGGTAATTCACCCCTCCACTTT.

This clonotype was seen a few times. V is TRBV2 and J is TRBJ2-1; maybe TRBD2 (6 bases). The DNA end is a closer match to TRBJ2-7, so the J assignment may be wrong. From germline, CDR1 is SNHLY and CDR2 FYNNEI. The CDR3 length is 13 residues. The CDR3 DNA is TGTGCCAGCAGTGGTACGGGAGACAATGAGCAGTACTTC. It translates to CASSGTGDNEQYF.

This clonotype has only one observation. This rearrangement joins TRBV7-2 to TRBJ2-4; D is perhaps TRBD2 (5 bases). V lost 1 base and J lost 15, with 16 bases in between. Looked up from germline, CDR1 is SGHTA and CDR2 is FQGNSA. The CDR3 is made up of 13 amino acids. CDR3 coding DNA: TGTGCCAGCAGCTTAGTGCGTCTAGCTGGCGCGTACTTC. Translated, it gives CASSLVRLAGAYF.

This clonotype was found a few times. The chain has TRBV20-1 and TRBJ2-1, with 9 bases lining up with TRBD2. CDR1 DFQATT and CDR2 SNEGSKA come from the germline V gene (reference sequence). With 0 bases clipped from V and 6 bases from J, the junction kept 6 bases outside the gene matches. This CDR3 has 15 amino acids. CDR3: CSARDRSRGGNEQFF. The CDR3 nucleotides read TGCAGTGCTAGAGATCGGTCGCGGGGGGGCAATGAGCAGTTCTTC.

The chain combines TRBV7-2 with TRBJ1-4; 7 bases line up with TRBD1. The germline V gene has CDR1 SGHTA and CDR2 FQGNSA. Trimming removed 6 bases from V and 8 bases from J; junction bases left unmatched: 15. CDR3 length: 16 residues. The DNA for the CDR3 is TGTGCCAGCAGTCAGGGTGGGCACAGGGGCGGAGAAAAACTGTTTTTT. Its translation: CASSQGGHRGGEKLFF.